A single sample gave rise to the 7 T cell receptor beta chains below, sequenced in a study of shared clonotypes between healthy human individuals. Sequencing was performed with immunoSEQ multiplex PCR; in TCRdb, only in-frame clones are kept and a portion is missing. The repertoire consists of over 2,000,000 clones, with 85% to 95% occurring once and the leading ten covering approximately 1.7%. Terminally differentiated effector memory CD45RA+ cells were excluded from the naive CD8 cells, which were CD45RO-negative and positively selected for CCR7. Sequencing input: naive CD8+ T cells from PBMCs. Every receptor here comes from a man between 18 and 29 years old in good health. Some clones in this sample may be carry-over from other donors' samples.

The chain links TRBV5-4 to TRBJ2-5; TRBD2 might be the D (6 bases). The CDR3 sequence is 11 residues long. V was shortened by 4 bases and J by 8 bases, with 9 bases between the two germline ends. In germline, CDR1 is SGHNT, CDR2 YYREEE (reference sequence). CDR3 sequence (DNA): TGTGCCAGCAGCGGAGGGAACACCCAGTACTTC. It yields the protein CASSGGNTQYF.

The sample holds one count of this clone. The chain has TRBV6-6 and TRBJ2-7; 16 nucleotides align to TRBD2. This CDR3 contains 15 residues. Losses at the gene ends were 5 bases for V and 9 bases for J; bases not matched to a gene: 7. Germline V gene sequence: CDR1 MNHNY, CDR2 SVGAGI (reference sequence). CDR3 sequence: CASSRGTSGRGGQYF. The CDR3 DNA reads TGTGCCAGCAGTCGTGGGACTAGCGGGAGGGGTGGGCAGTACTTC.

The chain uses TRBV27 and TRBJ2-3; 8 nucleotides agree with TRBD2. V lost 3 bases to trimming and J lost 4 bases; unmatched junction nucleotides: 9. Germline values: CDR1 MNHEY, CDR2 SMNVEV (reference sequence). The CDR3 totals 16 residues. CDR3 sequence (DNA): TGTGCCAGCAGTTTTCTCCCAGCGGGAGAGGCAGATACGCAGTATTTT. As protein: CASSFLPAGEADTQYF.

The gene calls are TRBV2 and TRBJ2-7; no clear D gene. Germline V gene sequence: CDR1 SNHLY, CDR2 FYNNEI. This CDR3 is built from 12 residues. Trimming pared 7 bases from V and 2 bases from J, leaving 9 bases between. As DNA, the CDR3 is TGTGCCAGCATAGACGGAGCCTACGAGCAGTACTTC. Translation gives CASIDGAYEQYF.

The chain joins TRBV28 to TRBJ2-1; no firm D call. The CDR3 totals 13 residues. Trimming removed 2 bases from V and 5 bases from J, with 7 bases in between. Germline V CDR1 and CDR2: MDHEN, SYDVKM. In nucleotides, the CDR3 is TGTGCCAGCAGTTTAAGCATCAACAATGAGCAGTTCTTC. Protein: CASSLSINNEQFF.

The J gene is TRBJ2-7, the V gene TRBV19, with 10 bases matching TRBD2. CDR1 LNHDA and CDR2 SQIVND come from the germline V gene (reference sequence). J gave up 4 bases and V 5 bases, and 11 bases lay outside the gene matches. The CDR3 has 16 amino acids. The DNA of the CDR3 is TGTGCCAGTAGTGCGTTAATAGCGGGAGGACAATACGAGCAGTACTTC. Translated: CASSALIAGGQYEQYF.

This chain links TRBV27 with TRBJ2-7, with D unclear. From germline, CDR1 is MNHEY and CDR2 SMNVEV (reference sequence). CDR3 length: 13 amino acids. V was trimmed by 3 bases and J by 5 bases, leaving 11 bases between them. The CDR3 region has the DNA TGTGCCAGCAGTTTTAGGTCCTTCGACGAGCAGTACTTC. This encodes CASSFRSFDEQYF.